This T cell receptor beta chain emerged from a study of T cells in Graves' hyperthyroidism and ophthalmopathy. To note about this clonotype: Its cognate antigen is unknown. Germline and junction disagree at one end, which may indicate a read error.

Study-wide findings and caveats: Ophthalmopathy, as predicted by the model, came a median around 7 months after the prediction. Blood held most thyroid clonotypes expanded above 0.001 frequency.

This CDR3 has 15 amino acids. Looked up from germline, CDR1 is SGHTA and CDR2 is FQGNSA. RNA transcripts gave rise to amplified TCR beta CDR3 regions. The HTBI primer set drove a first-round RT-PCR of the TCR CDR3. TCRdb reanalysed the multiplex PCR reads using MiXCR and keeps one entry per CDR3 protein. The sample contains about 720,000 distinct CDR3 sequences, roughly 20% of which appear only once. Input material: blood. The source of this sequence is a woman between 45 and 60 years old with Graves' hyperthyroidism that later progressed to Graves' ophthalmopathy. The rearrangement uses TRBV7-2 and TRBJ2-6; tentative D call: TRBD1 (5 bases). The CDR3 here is CASSLGQPGANALTF. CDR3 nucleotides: TGTGCCAGCAGCTTAGGACAACCTGGGGCCAACGCCCTGACTTTC. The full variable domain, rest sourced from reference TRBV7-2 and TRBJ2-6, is GAGVSQSPSNKVTEKGKDVELRCDPISGHTALYWYRQSLGQGLEFLIYFQGNSAPDKSGLPSDRFSAERTGGSVSTLTIQRTQQEDSAVYLCASSLGQPGANALTFGAGSRLTVL.